A single sample gave rise to the 16 T cell receptor beta chains below, sequenced in a study of Ad26.COV2.S vaccination and SARS-CoV-2 variants. Clones were read by immunoSEQ multiplex PCR, and TCRdb kept only the in-frame ones, dropping some. The sample shows about 500,000 clones, 80% to 90% of them seen only once. Treatment of the sample: some 19 received Ad26.COV2.S at low or high dose, single or two shots; about 5 received placebo; per-sample allocation not given. On day 63 after the first injection, vaccine and placebo recipients gave samples. The sample in question was peripheral blood, obtained in a trial of Ad26.COV2.S vaccine versus placebo. Every receptor here comes from a person aged 18-60 years who received the Ad26.COV2.S COVID-19 vaccine or a placebo.

The chain combines TRBV9 with TRBJ2-5; possible D gene TRBD2, 6 bases. Per germline, CDR1 SGDLS and CDR2 YYNGEE. The CDR3 extends over 15 amino acids. The ends were cut back, 2 bases at V and 0 bases at J, with 11 bases in the middle. The CDR3 coding sequence is TGTGCCAGCAGCGTCGGGAGCGGGTACCAAGAGACCCAGTACTTC. It yields the protein CASSVGSGYQETQYF.

The CDR3 region is CASSFVEGVEQYF. The DNA of the CDR3 is TGTGCCAGCAGCTTCGTAGAGGGGGTAGAGCAGTACTTC. The V gene is TRBV7-2, the J gene TRBJ2-7; maybe TRBD1 (6 bases). The V gene lost 3 bases and the J gene lost 7 bases, with 13 bases spanning the gap. The germline gives CDR1 SGHTA, CDR2 FQGNSA. The CDR3 has 13 amino acids.

The chain carries TRBV28 and TRBJ1-4; no reliable D call. The CDR3 is 16 residues long. Looked up from germline, CDR1 is MDHEN and CDR2 is SYDVKM. The V and J ends lost 5 bases and 4 bases respectively, with 17 bases between them. The CDR3 reads CASSRPPKGFNEKLFF. The CDR3 DNA reads TGTGCCAGCAGTCGCCCCCCTAAAGGATTTAATGAAAAACTGTTTTTT.

CDR3 DNA sequence: TGTGCCAGCAGTATGTGGACTAGCGGGGTAGAGACCCAGTACTTC. Translated, it gives CASSMWTSGVETQYF. The chain carries TRBV6-6 and TRBJ2-5; 12 bases agree with TRBD2. The CDR3 covers 15 residues. Trimming took 5 bases from V and 4 from J; bases not matched to a gene: 5. In germline, CDR1 is MNHNY, CDR2 SVGAGI (reference sequence).

This chain uses TRBV4-2 with TRBJ2-3; the D is unclear. This CDR3 spans 11 amino acids. CDR1 and CDR2 (germline): LGHNA, YNFKEQ. V lost 3 bases and J lost 7, with 5 bases in between. The CDR3 reads CASSQSYTQYF. The CDR3, as DNA: TGTGCCAGCAGCCAGTCATATACGCAGTATTTT.

This rearrangement joins TRBV10-1 to TRBJ2-1; 10 bases are shared with TRBD2. Germline lookup yields CDR1 WNHNN and CDR2 SYGVQD (reference sequence). After removal of 0 bases from V and 9 bases from J, the junction contained 11 bases not matched to a gene. There are 17 residues in the CDR3. CDR3 in DNA: TGCGCCAGCAGTGAGTCGAGTATCCTAGCGGGAGCACTTGAGCAGTTCTTC. Residues: CASSESSILAGALEQFF.

J is TRBJ2-1 and V is TRBV30, with 12 bases fitting TRBD2. Germline lookup yields CDR1 GTSNPN and CDR2 SVGIG (reference sequence). V lost 0 bases and J lost 3; bases outside the gene matches: 3. CDR3 length: 16 residues. CDR3 in amino acids: CAWSVWTSGVYNEQFF. CDR3 in DNA: TGTGCCTGGAGTGTTTGGACTAGCGGGGTCTACAATGAGCAGTTCTTC.

This chain connects TRBV5-5 to TRBJ2-7, with D tentatively TRBD1 (6 bases). The CDR3 has 15 amino acids. Germline V gene sequence: CDR1 SGHKS, CDR2 YYEKEE (reference sequence). The V and J ends lost 0 bases and 6 bases respectively, with 16 bases between them. DNA for the CDR3: TGTGCCAGCAGCTTGGTCGGGACAAGCCGTCGCGAGCAGTACTTC. Its protein product is CASSLVGTSRREQYF.

The chain recombines TRBV2 with TRBJ2-5; D is uncertain. The CDR3 sequence is 11 residues long. Trimming stripped 8 bases from V and 2 bases from J, with 6 bases between. Germline-derived CDR1 and CDR2 are SNHLY and FYNNEI. The CDR3: CASAFQETQYF. The CDR3 nucleotides read TGTGCCAGCGCTTTTCAAGAGACCCAGTACTTC.

The V call is TRBV2, the J call TRBJ1-6; D is unclear. Per germline, CDR1 SNHLY and CDR2 FYNNEI. The ends were cut back, 2 bases at V and 10 bases at J, with 15 bases in the middle. The CDR3 spans 15 residues. The CDR3 DNA is TGTGCCAGCAGTGAAAACGGGGAAGGATTCTCACCCCTCCACTTT. It specifies CASSENGEGFSPLHF.

The rearrangement uses TRBV5-4 and TRBJ2-5, with TRBD2 matching over 12 bases. V shed 4 bases, J shed 4 bases, and the junction held 5 bases outside the gene matches. CDR3 length: 15 residues. CDR1 and CDR2 (germline): SGHNT, YYREEE (reference sequence). The CDR3 loop is CASSSTSGRRETQYF. The CDR3 DNA reads as TGTGCCAGCAGCAGTACTAGCGGGAGGAGAGAGACCCAGTACTTC. The full variable domain, with the rest looked up from reference TRBV5-4 and TRBJ2-5, is ETGVTQSPTHLIKTRGQQVTLRCSSQSGHNTVSWYQQALGQGPQFIFQYYREEENGRGNFPPRFSGLQFPNYSSELNVNALELDDSALYLCASSSTSGRRETQYFGPGTRLLVL.

The chain has TRBV27 and TRBJ2-7; TRBD2 aligns across 7 bases. The CDR3 length is 15 residues. Germline loops: CDR1 MNHEY, CDR2 SMNVEV (reference sequence). The J segment lost 3 bases and the V segment lost 2 bases, leaving 7 bases of the junction unmatched. The CDR3 is CASSLKEGLNYEQYF. The DNA for the CDR3 is TGTGCCAGCAGTTTAAAAGAGGGACTAAACTACGAGCAGTACTTC.

The chain recombines TRBV4-1 with TRBJ1-3, with D uncertain. The CDR3 is 16 amino acids. CDR1 and CDR2 (germline): MGHRA, YSYEKL. With 4 bases removed from V and 2 bases from J, the gap between germline ends came to 15 bases. The CDR3 nucleotides read TGCGCCAGCAGCCCATCAGCGACACCAGCTGGAAACACCATATATTTT. Amino acids: CASSPSATPAGNTIYF.

V usage is TRBV5-5 and J usage is TRBJ2-7; a possible D gene is TRBD1 (5 bases). The CDR3 covers 16 residues. Trimming stripped 1 base from V and 1 base from J, with 15 bases between. Germline V gene lookup returns CDR1 SGHKS and CDR2 YYEKEE (reference sequence). Written as DNA, the CDR3 is TGTGCCAGCAGCTTGTGGTCGGGCAGGGCGTCCTACGAGCAGTACTTC. It encodes CASSLWSGRASYEQYF. Variable domain in full (rest from reference TRBV5-5 and TRBJ2-7): DAGVTQSPTHLIKTRGQQVTLRCSPISGHKSVSWYQQVLGQGPQFIFQYYEKEERGRGNFPDRFSARQFPNYSSELNVNALLLGDSALYLCASSLWSGRASYEQYFGPGTRLTVT.

The rearrangement uses TRBV5-1 and TRBJ2-1, with 7 positions matching TRBD2. CDR3 length: 15 residues. V shed 4 bases and J 7 bases; nucleotides not matched to a gene: 11. Germline CDR1 reads SGHRS; CDR2 reads YFSETQ. CDR3 sequence reads: CASSAGLVPSNEQFF. The CDR3 DNA is TGCGCCAGCAGCGCAGGACTAGTACCCTCTAATGAGCAGTTCTTC.

In DNA, the CDR3 is TGTGCCAGCTCACCACGTAGGACGGGGGGCATGAACACTGAAGCTTTCTTT. This translates into CASSPRRTGGMNTEAFF. This rearrangement joins TRBV18 to TRBJ1-1; weak D call: TRBD1 (6 bases). Looked up from germline, CDR1 is KGHSH and CDR2 is LQKENI. V lost 1 base and J 0 bases, leaving 15 bases between the germline ends. The CDR3 is 17 amino acids. The whole variable domain, filled in from reference TRBV18 and TRBJ1-1, reads NAGVMQNPRHLVRRRGQEARLRCSPMKGHSHVYWYRQLPEEGLKFMVYLQKENIIDESGMPKERFSAEFPKEGPSILRIQQVVRGDSAAYFCASSPRRTGGMNTEAFFGQGTRLTVV.